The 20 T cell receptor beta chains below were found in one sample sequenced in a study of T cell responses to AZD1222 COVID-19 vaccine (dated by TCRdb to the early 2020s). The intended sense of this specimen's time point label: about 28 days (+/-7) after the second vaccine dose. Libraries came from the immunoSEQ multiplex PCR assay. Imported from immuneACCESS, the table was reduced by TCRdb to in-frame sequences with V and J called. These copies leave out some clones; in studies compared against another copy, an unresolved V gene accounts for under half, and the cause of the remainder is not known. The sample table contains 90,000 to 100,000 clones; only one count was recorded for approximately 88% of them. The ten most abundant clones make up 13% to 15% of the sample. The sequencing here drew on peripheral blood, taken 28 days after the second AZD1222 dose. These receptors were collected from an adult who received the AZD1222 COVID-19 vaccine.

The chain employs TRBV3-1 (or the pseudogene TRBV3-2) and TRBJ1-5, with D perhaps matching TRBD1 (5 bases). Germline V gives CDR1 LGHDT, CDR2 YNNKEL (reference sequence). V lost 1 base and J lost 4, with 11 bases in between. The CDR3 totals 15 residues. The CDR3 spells CASSQGPGRNQPQHF. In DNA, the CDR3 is TGTGCCAGCAGCCAAGGGCCAGGGCGGAATCAGCCCCAGCATTTT.

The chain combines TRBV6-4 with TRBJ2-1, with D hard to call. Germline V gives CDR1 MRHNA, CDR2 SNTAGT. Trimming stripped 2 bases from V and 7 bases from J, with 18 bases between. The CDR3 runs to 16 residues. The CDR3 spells CASSDRARPNWNEQFF. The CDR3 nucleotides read TGTGCCAGCAGTGACAGAGCGAGACCCAACTGGAATGAGCAGTTCTTC.

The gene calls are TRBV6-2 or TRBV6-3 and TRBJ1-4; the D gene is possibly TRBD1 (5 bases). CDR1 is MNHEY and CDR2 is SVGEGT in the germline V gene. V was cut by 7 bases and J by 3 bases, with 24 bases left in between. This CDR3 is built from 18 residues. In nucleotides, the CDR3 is TGTGCCAGCACCCCGGGACGGGGGATGAAGAGTGCTAATGAAAAACTGTTTTTT. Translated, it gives CASTPGRGMKSANEKLFF.

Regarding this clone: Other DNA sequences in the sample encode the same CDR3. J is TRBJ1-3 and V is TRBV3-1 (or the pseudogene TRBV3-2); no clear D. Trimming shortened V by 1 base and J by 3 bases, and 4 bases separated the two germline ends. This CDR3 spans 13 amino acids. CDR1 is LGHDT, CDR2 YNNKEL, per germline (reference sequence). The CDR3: CASSQGGGNTIYF. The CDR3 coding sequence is TGTGCCAGCAGCCAAGGAGGTGGAAACACCATATATTTT.

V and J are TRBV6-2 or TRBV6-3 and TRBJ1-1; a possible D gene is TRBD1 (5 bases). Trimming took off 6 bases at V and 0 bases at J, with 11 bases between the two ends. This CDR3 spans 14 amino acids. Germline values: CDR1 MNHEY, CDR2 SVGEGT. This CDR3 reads CASSLGQLNTEAFF. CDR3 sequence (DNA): TGTGCCAGCAGCCTTGGACAACTGAACACTGAAGCTTTCTTT.

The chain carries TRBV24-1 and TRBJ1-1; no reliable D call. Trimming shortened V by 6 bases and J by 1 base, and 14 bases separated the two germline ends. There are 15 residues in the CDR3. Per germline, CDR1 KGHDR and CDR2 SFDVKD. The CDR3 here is CATSPAGNQNTEAFF. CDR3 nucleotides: TGTGCCACCAGTCCCGCAGGAAATCAGAACACTGAAGCTTTCTTT.

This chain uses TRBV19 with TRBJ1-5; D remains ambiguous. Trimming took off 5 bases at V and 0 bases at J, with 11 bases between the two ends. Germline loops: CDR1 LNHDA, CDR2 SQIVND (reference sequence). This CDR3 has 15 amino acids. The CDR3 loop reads CASSVVGSSNQPQHF. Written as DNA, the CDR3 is TGTGCCAGTAGTGTGGTAGGGTCTAGCAATCAGCCCCAGCATTTT. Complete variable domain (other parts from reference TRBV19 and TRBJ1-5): DGGITQSPKYLFRKEGQNVTLSCEQNLNHDAMYWYRQDPGQGLRLIYYSQIVNDFQKGDIAEGYSVSREKKESFPLTVTSAQKNPTAFYLCASSVVGSSNQPQHFGDGTRLSIL.

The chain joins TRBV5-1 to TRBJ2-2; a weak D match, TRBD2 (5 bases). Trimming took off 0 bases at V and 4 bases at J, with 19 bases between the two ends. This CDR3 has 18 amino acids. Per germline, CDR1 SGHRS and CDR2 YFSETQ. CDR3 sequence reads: CASSLDSPRPAGTGELFF. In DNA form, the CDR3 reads TGCGCCAGCAGCTTGGACTCCCCCCGCCCCGCGGGCACCGGGGAGCTGTTTTTT. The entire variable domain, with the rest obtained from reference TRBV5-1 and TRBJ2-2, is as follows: KAGVTQTPRYLIKTRGQQVTLSCSPISGHRSVSWYQQTPGQGLQFLFEYFSETQRNKGNFPGRFSGRQFSNSRSEMNVSTLELGDSALYLCASSLDSPRPAGTGELFFGEGSRLTVL.

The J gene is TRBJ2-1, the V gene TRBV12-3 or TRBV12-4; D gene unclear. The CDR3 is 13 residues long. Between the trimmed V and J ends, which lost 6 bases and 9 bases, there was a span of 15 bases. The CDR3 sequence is CASRPWALGEQFF. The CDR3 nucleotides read TGTGCCAGCAGGCCGTGGGCATTGGGTGAGCAGTTCTTC.

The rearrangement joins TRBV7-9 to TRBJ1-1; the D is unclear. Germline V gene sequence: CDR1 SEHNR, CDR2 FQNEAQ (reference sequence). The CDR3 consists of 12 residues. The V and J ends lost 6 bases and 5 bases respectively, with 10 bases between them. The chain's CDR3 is CASRGSATEAFF. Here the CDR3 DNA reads TGTGCCAGCAGGGGGTCGGCGACTGAAGCTTTCTTT.

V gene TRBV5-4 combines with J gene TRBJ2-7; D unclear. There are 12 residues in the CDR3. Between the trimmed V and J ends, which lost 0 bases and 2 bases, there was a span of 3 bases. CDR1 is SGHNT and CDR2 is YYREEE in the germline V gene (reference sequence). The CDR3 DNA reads TGTGCCAGCAGCTTGGCGACCTACGAGCAGTACTTC. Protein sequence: CASSLATYEQYF.

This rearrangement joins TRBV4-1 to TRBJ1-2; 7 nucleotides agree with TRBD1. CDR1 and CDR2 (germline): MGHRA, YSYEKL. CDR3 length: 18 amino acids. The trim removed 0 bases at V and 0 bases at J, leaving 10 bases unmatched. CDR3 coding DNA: TGCGCCAGCAGCCAAGAAATTAGGGGGCGTCTAGCTAACTATGGCTACACCTTC. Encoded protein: CASSQEIRGRLANYGYTF.

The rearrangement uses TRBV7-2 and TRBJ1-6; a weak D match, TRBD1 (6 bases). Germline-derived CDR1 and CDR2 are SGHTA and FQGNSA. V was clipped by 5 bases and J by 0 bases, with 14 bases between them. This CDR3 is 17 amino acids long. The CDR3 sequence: CASSPGVLSSYNSPLHF. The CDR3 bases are TGTGCCAGCAGCCCAGGGGTATTAAGCTCCTATAATTCACCCCTCCACTTT.

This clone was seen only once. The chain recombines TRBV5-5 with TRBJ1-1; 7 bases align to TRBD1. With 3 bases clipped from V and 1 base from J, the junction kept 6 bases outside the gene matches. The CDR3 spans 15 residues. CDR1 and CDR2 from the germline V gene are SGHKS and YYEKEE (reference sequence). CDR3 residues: CASSSQDRPNTEAFF. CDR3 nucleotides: TGTGCCAGCAGCTCCCAGGACAGGCCGAACACTGAAGCTTTCTTT. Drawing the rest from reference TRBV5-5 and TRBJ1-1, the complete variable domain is DAGVTQSPTHLIKTRGQQVTLRCSPISGHKSVSWYQQVLGQGPQFIFQYYEKEERGRGNFPDRFSARQFPNYSSELNVNALLLGDSALYLCASSSQDRPNTEAFFGQGTRLTVV.

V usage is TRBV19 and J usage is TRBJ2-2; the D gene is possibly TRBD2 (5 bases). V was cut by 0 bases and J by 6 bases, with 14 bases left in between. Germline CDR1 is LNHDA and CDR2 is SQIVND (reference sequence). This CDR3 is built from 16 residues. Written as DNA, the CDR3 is TGTGCCAGTAGTATAGACCCCGGCCCTAGCCCCGGGGAGCTGTTTTTT. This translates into CASSIDPGPSPGELFF.

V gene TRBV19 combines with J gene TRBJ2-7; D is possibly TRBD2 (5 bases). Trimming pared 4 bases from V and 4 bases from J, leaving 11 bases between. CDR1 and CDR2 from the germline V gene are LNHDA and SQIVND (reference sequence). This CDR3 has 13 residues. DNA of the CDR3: TGTGCCAGTAGTACCGGACTTTTTTACGAGCAGTACTTC. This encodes CASSTGLFYEQYF.

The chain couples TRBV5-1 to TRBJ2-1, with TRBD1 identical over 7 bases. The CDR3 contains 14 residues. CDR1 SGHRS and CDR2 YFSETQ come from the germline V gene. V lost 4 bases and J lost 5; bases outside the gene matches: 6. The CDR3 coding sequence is TGCGCCAGCAGCCCCGGGACAGCCGACAATGAGCAGTTCTTC. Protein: CASSPGTADNEQFF.

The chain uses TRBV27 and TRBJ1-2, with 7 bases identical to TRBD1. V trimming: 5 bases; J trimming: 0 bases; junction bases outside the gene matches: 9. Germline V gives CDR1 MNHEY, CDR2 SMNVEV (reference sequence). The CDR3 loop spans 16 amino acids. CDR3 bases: TGTGCCAGCAGTCCCTCCCCCGGACAGGCTAACTATGGCTACACCTTC. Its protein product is CASSPSPGQANYGYTF.

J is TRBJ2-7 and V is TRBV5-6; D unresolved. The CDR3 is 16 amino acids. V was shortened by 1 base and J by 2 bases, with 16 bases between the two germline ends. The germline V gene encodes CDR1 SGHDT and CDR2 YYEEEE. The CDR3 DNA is TGTGCCAGCAGCTTGCTTAGGACGGAGAGCCCCTACGAGCAGTACTTC. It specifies CASSLLRTESPYEQYF.

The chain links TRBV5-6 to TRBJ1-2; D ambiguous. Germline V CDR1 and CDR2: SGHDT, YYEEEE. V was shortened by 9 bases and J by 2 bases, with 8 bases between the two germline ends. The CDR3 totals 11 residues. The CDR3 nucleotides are TGTGCCACCGCGGACAACTATGGCTACACCTTC. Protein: CATADNYGYTF.